This entry features one T cell receptor (beta chain) sequence. This entry comes from a study of T-cell reconstitution after alpha-beta-depleted transplantation in children. The V end lost 2 bases, the J end lost 6 bases, and 10 bases lay between the germline ends. The CDR3 has 14 residues. The TCRbeta library incorporated unique molecular identifiers. TCRdb independently ran MiXCR on the PCR reads; one entry per CDR3 protein. Among 150,000 to 250,000 distinct CDR3 sequences, less than 15% were seen once, and the ten largest hold less than 15%. V gene TRBV23-1 combines with J gene TRBJ1-4; D is unclear. TRBV23-1 is annotated as an ORF whose role is uncertain. This receptor was identified in a human donor who donated a stem cell graft to a child with acute lymphoblastic leukemia. Sequencing was performed on PBMCs from the stem cell graft donor, taken from the stem cell graft. The CDR3 loop is CASSQIRRHEKLFF. The CDR3 DNA follows: TGCGCCAGCAGTCAAATCCGGCGTCATGAAAAACTGTTTTTT.